A selection of T cell receptor beta chains follows, all from one sample in a study of T cell responses to AZD1222 COVID-19 vaccine. Assay: immunoSEQ multiplex PCR; the TCRdb copy retains only in-frame clones and omits some. The sample consists of some 200,000 clones, roughly 92% of them appearing once. The sequenced sample was peripheral blood, obtained 28 days after the second AZD1222 dose. The receptors shown here come from an adult who received the AZD1222 COVID-19 vaccine. The CDR3 runs from the conserved cysteine through the conserved F or W. Fields, in order: D gene, CDR3 length, clone size, V gene, J gene, CDR3 DNA, CDR3 protein. D genes are given only for firm matches. Size tells how often a clone was seen (once, few, many) or the class of an expanded clone, and some rows leave it out.

>.|15|.|TRBV6-5|TRBJ1-3
TGTGCCAGCAGGGGGGACGGCCTTGACGGAAACACCATATATTTT
CASRGDGLDGNTIYF
>TRBD1|19|few|TRBV4-1|TRBJ2-7
TGCGCCAGCAGCCAAGTAGAAAGGTGGGGCGGACAGGGGGCCCACGAGCAGTACTTC
CASSQVERWGGQGAHEQYF
>.|13|.|TRBV6-5|TRBJ2-5
TGTGCCAGCACCCACCGGGTCGGGGAGACCCAGTACTTC
CASTHRVGETQYF
>.|16|.|TRBV6-4|TRBJ2-2
TGTGCCAGCAGTCCTCGGTTGGGGGTCGCGACCGGGGAGCTGTTTTTT
CASSPRLGVATGELFF
>.|16|.|TRBV5-1|TRBJ1-3
TGCGCCAGCAGCTTGGATGTCTACCGCTCTGGAAACACCATATATTTT
CASSLDVYRSGNTIYF
>TRBD1|13|.|TRBV18|TRBJ1-5
TGTGCCAGCTCACCCCAGGGGGATCAGCCCCAGCATTTT
CASSPQGDQPQHF
>.|13|.|TRBV5-4|TRBJ2-1
TGTGCCAGCAGCTTGCCTCTCTACAATGAGCAGTTCTTC
CASSLPLYNEQFF
>.|14|.|TRBV5-1|TRBJ1-6
TGCGCCAGCAGCTTTCGACAGCCGAGGTCCCCCCTCCACTTT
CASSFRQPRSPLHF
>.|15|.|TRBV6-6|TRBJ2-7
TGTGCCAGCAGTTCCCTGGTGGGGAGGTGGAACGAGCAGTACTTC
CASSSLVGRWNEQYF
>.|13|.|TRBV30|TRBJ2-3
TGTGCCTGGAGTGCCTCCCCCGGGACTCCGCAGTATTTT
CAWSASPGTPQYF
>.|13|.|TRBV27|TRBJ1-2
TGTGCCAGCAGTCCCGGACTTTCGGATGGCTACACCTTC
CASSPGLSDGYTF
>.|16|.|TRBV7-3|TRBJ2-7
TGTGCCAGCAGCCCCCTTCCCGGGACATATTACTACGAGCAGTACTTC
CASSPLPGTYYYEQYF
>TRBD1|16|.|TRBV6-5|TRBJ1-5
TGTGCCAGCAGTTATGCCGGGACAGGGAAAAATCAGCCCCAGCATTTT
CASSYAGTGKNQPQHF
>.|12|.|TRBV12-3/TRBV12-4|TRBJ1-6
TGTGCCAGCAGGGCCAATGATTCACCCCTCCACTTT
CASRANDSPLHF
>.|13|.|TRBV6-5|TRBJ1-4
TGTGCCAGCAAACAGGGTATTAATGAAAAACTGTTTTTT
CASKQGINEKLFF
>.|13|.|TRBV5-4|TRBJ2-2
TGTGCCAGCTCCTCAAAGGGGGCCGGGGAGCTGTTTTTT
CASSSKGAGELFF
>.|14|.|TRBV27|TRBJ1-5
TGTGCCAGCAGTAGGGAAAATAGCAATCAGCCCCAGCATTTT
CASSRENSNQPQHF
>.|13|.|TRBV12-3/TRBV12-4|TRBJ1-6
TGTGCCAGCTCCGGACATGATAATTCACCCCTCCACTTT
CASSGHDNSPLHF
>.|14|.|TRBV11-2|TRBJ2-2
TGTGCCAGCAGCTTACAGCCGAACACCGGGGAGCTGTTTTTT
CASSLQPNTGELFF
>.|13|.|TRBV2|TRBJ1-5
TGTGCCAGCGGGGGCACCCTCAATCAGCCCCAGCATTTT
CASGGTLNQPQHF
>.|14|.|TRBV3-1/TRBV3-2|TRBJ2-7
TGTGCCAGCAGCCAAAACTGGAGGGACCCCGAGCAGTACTTC
CASSQNWRDPEQYF
>.|15|.|TRBV15|TRBJ2-1
TGTGCCACCAGCAGCCCGGGGCCCCTCGCCAATGAGCAGTTCTTC
CATSSPGPLANEQFF
>.|13|.|TRBV6-5|TRBJ2-5
TGTGCCAGCAGTTACGTAGCGGAAGAGACCCAGTACTTC
CASSYVAEETQYF
>.|13|.|TRBV28|TRBJ1-5
TGTGCCGGCGGGCTTTATAGCAATCAGCCCCAGCATTTT
CAGGLYSNQPQHF
>.|14|.|TRBV13|TRBJ2-7
TGTGCCAGCGTCTTGTGGGGATCTGGCTCCGAGCAGTACTTC
CASVLWGSGSEQYF
>.|14|.|TRBV30|TRBJ2-1
TGTGCCTGGAGTCCTACTAGCTCCTACAATGAGCAGTTCTTC
CAWSPTSSYNEQFF
>.|12|once|TRBV21-1|TRBJ2-1
TGTGCCAGCAGCAAAGTCGGACGGCAGCAGTTCTTC
CASSKVGRQQFF
>TRBD2|16|few|TRBV6-2/TRBV6-3|TRBJ2-5
TGTGCCAGCAGTTCAAGACTAGCGGGGGTTCGTGAGACCCAGTACTTC
CASSSRLAGVRETQYF
>.|16|.|TRBV5-1|TRBJ1-2
TGCGCCAGCAGCTTGGGGACCCCCGGACCTAACTATGGCTACACCTTC
CASSLGTPGPNYGYTF
>.|14|once|TRBV7-9|TRBJ2-7
TGTGCCAGCAGCTTAATGGATGGCGCCTACGAGCAGTACTTC
CASSLMDGAYEQYF
>.|14|.|TRBV4-1|TRBJ2-3
TGCGCCAGCAGCCAAGATCCCAGGACGGATACGCAGTATTTT
CASSQDPRTDTQYF
>TRBD1|13|.|TRBV12-3/TRBV12-4|TRBJ1-2
TGTGCCAGCAGTTTTAAGGACAGGGAGGTCTACACCTTC
CASSFKDREVYTF
>.|16|.|TRBV6-5|TRBJ1-2
TGTGCCAGCAGTTACTCACAAGCCAGGGCCCTTTATGGCTACACCTTC
CASSYSQARALYGYTF
>.|12|.|TRBV7-9|TRBJ1-6
TGTGCCAGCAGCTTAGATATTTCACCCCTCCACTTT
CASSLDISPLHF
>.|13|.|TRBV7-2|TRBJ2-5
TGTGCCAGCAGCTTTCAGGGCCGGGAGACCCAGTACTTC
CASSFQGRETQYF
>.|15|.|TRBV5-1|TRBJ2-5
TGCGCCAGCAGCTTGGCCCTCAGGCCAGAAGAGACCCAGTACTTC
CASSLALRPEETQYF
>TRBD2|16|.|TRBV9|TRBJ2-1
TGTGCCAGCAGCGTAATGGGCGGGGGGTCCTCCAATGAGCAGTTCTTC
CASSVMGGGSSNEQFF
>.|13|once|TRBV7-2|TRBJ2-7
TGTGCCAGCAGCTTAGAGGGGGCCTACGAGCAGTACTTC
CASSLEGAYEQYF
>.|14|.|TRBV29-1|TRBJ1-1
TGCAGCGTTGAAGCCACAGGGTATGACACTGAAGCTTTCTTT
CSVEATGYDTEAFF
>TRBD1|15|.|TRBV9|TRBJ1-6
TGTGCCAGCAGAACCACCGGGACAGCCAATTCACCCCTCCACTTT
CASRTTGTANSPLHF
>.|13|.|TRBV29-1|TRBJ2-3
TGCAGCTCTGCTGGGATACTGTTGGATACGCAGTATTTT
CSSAGILLDTQYF
>TRBD1|15|once|TRBV11-2|TRBJ2-1
TGTGCCAGCAGCTTGACAGGGCGGTCAGACAATGAGCAGTTCTTC
CASSLTGRSDNEQFF
>.|14|.|TRBV18|TRBJ2-5
TGTGCCAGCTCACCCGGTCCGGGAGAAGAGACCCAGTACTTC
CASSPGPGEETQYF
>.|13|.|TRBV4-1|TRBJ2-1
TGCGCCAGCAGCCCTGTGGGGGGAAAGTCCCGGTTCTTC
CASSPVGGKSRFF
>TRBD2|15|once|TRBV5-1|TRBJ2-5
TGCGCCAGCAGCTTGGGGGGACTAGCGGAAGAGACCCAGTACTTC
CASSLGGLAEETQYF
>.|12|.|TRBV6-2/TRBV6-3|TRBJ1-1
TGTGCCAGCAGTTACACACGGACGGAAGCTTTCTTT
CASSYTRTEAFF
>.|12|.|TRBV12-3/TRBV12-4|TRBJ1-5
TGTGCCAGCAGTTTATCAGCTCAGCCCCAGCATTTT
CASSLSAQPQHF
>TRBD1|17|.|TRBV3-1/TRBV3-2|TRBJ2-6
TGTGCCAGCAGCCTTGCGGGACAGGGGACTGGGGCCAACGTCCTGACTTTC
CASSLAGQGTGANVLTF
>.|14|.|TRBV4-3|TRBJ1-6
TGCGCCAGCAGCCAGGATCAGGGTATTTCACCCCTCCACTTT
CASSQDQGISPLHF